The 18 T cell receptor beta chains given below trace back to one sample, sequenced in a study of blood T cell repertoires in COVID-19. Assay used: immunoSEQ multiplex PCR; TCRdb lists only in-frame clones, some missing. The data contain roughly 350,000 clones, around 91% of them singletons. The sample comprised peripheral blood. The receptors were gathered from a woman in her late teens or twenties who had recovered from COVID-19.

J is TRBJ1-6 and V is TRBV9; no firm D call. This CDR3 is 13 amino acids long. CDR1 is SGDLS and CDR2 is YYNGEE in the germline V gene. Trimming pared 1 base from V and 7 bases from J, leaving 6 bases between. CDR3 amino acids: CASSVNLNSPLHF. The CDR3 nucleotides read TGTGCCAGCAGCGTAAATCTAAATTCACCCCTCCACTTT.

The chain combines TRBV5-5 with TRBJ1-1; D possibly corresponds to TRBD1 (5 bases). The germline gives CDR1 SGHKS, CDR2 YYEKEE (reference sequence). The CDR3 has 13 amino acids. V lost 4 bases to trimming and J lost 4 bases, with 11 bases between them. The CDR3 region is CASSPYGGTEAFF. As DNA, the CDR3 is TGTGCCAGCAGCCCCTACGGGGGCACTGAAGCTTTCTTT.

The rearrangement uses TRBV5-1 and TRBJ2-2, with D tentatively TRBD1 (5 bases). The CDR3 extends over 15 amino acids. The germline V and J ends were trimmed by 1 base and 4 bases, with 11 bases remaining between them. Germline V lookup: CDR1 SGHRS, CDR2 YFSETQ. The CDR3 DNA reads TGCGCCAGCAGCTTGTTTGGACAAAGCACCGGGGAGCTGTTTTTT. Translated: CASSLFGQSTGELFF.

This chain connects TRBV11-3 to TRBJ2-1, with TRBD2 identical over 10 bases. The CDR3 spans 16 residues. V lost 2 bases and J lost 4; bases outside the gene matches: 5. Germline V lookup: CDR1 SGHNT, CDR2 YENEEA. The CDR3 DNA follows: TGTGCCAGCAGCTTACTAGCGGGAGCGGAGTACAATGAGCAGTTCTTC. It specifies CASSLLAGAEYNEQFF.

The chain carries TRBV2 and TRBJ2-4; D not resolved. V was clipped by 6 bases and J by 0 bases, with 9 bases between them. The CDR3 contains 14 residues. Germline V gene data show CDR1 as SNHLY and CDR2 as FYNNEI. The CDR3 DNA sequence: TGTGCCAGCAGAATCACATTAGCCAAAAACATTCAGTACTTC. This codes for CASRITLAKNIQYF.

V gene TRBV6-2 or TRBV6-3 combines with J gene TRBJ2-2, with 7 nucleotides matching TRBD2. Germline V gene data show CDR1 as MNHEY and CDR2 as SVGEGT. V shed 0 bases, J shed 1 base, and the junction held 5 bases outside the gene matches. The CDR3 spans 17 residues. CDR3 sequence: CASSYSQRDQNTGELFF. The CDR3 coding sequence is TGTGCCAGCAGTTACTCCCAGCGGGATCAGAACACCGGGGAGCTGTTTTTT.

This rearrangement joins TRBV13 to TRBJ2-1; D may be TRBD2 (6 bases). Germline values: CDR1 PRHDT, CDR2 FYEKMQ (reference sequence). V was cut by 5 bases and J by 0 bases, with 11 bases left in between. The CDR3 runs 15 residues. The CDR3 coding sequence is TGTGCCAGCAGCGTTTACGGGAGCTCCTACAATGAGCAGTTCTTC. This sequence encodes CASSVYGSSYNEQFF.

This sequence joins TRBV6-2 or TRBV6-3 and TRBJ2-5, with D perhaps matching TRBD2 (5 bases). This CDR3 region has 15 residues. V lost 2 bases and J lost 1, with 11 bases in between. CDR1 and CDR2 from the germline V gene are MNHEY and SVGEGT. The CDR3 reads CASSYLVGSQETQYF. The CDR3 nucleotides read TGTGCCAGCAGTTACCTCGTGGGGAGCCAAGAGACCCAGTACTTC.

The V gene is TRBV12-5, the J gene TRBJ2-3; 7 nucleotides align to TRBD2. The V segment lost 4 bases and the J segment 2 bases; nucleotides outside the gene matches: 6. This CDR3 is built from 15 residues. The germline V gene encodes CDR1 LGHNT and CDR2 FRNRAP. DNA for the CDR3: TGTGCTAGTGGTTCCCAGCGGGGTGACACAGATACGCAGTATTTT. Translation gives CASGSQRGDTDTQYF.

The chain joins TRBV7-2 to TRBJ1-5; D perhaps matches TRBD1 (5 bases). Germline loops: CDR1 SGHTA, CDR2 FQGNSA. The CDR3 is 13 amino acids. V was pared by 5 bases and J by 9 bases, with 14 bases between. CDR3 sequence reads: CASSVGHGRPQHF. The CDR3 region has the DNA TGTGCCAGCAGCGTCGGACACGGGCGGCCCCAGCATTTT.

The chain uses TRBV9 and TRBJ2-1, with 8 bases identical to TRBD2. The V segment lost 0 bases and the J segment 8 bases; nucleotides outside the gene matches: 4. CDR3 length: 14 amino acids. Germline CDR1 reads SGDLS; CDR2 reads YYNGEE. CDR3 in DNA: TGTGCCAGCAGCGTAGCTGCGGGGGGCTATGAGCAGTTCTTC. Translated: CASSVAAGGYEQFF.

The V call is TRBV29-1, the J call TRBJ1-1, with D unclear. The CDR3 runs to 10 residues. V gave up 7 bases and J gave up 1 base, with 4 bases separating them. From germline, CDR1 is SQVTM and CDR2 ANQGSEA. Written as DNA, the CDR3 is TGCAGCGGGGCGAACACTGAAGCTTTCTTT. Its translation: CSGANTEAFF.

The chain employs TRBV27 and TRBJ2-3; 13 bases are a match to TRBD2. There are 16 residues in the CDR3. V gave up 4 bases and J gave up 1 base; unmatched junction bases: 2. In germline, CDR1 is MNHEY, CDR2 SMNVEV (reference sequence). Here the CDR3 reads CASSSGLAGGTDTQYF. The CDR3 nucleotides are TGTGCCAGCAGTTCCGGACTAGCGGGAGGCACAGATACGCAGTATTTT.

V gene TRBV7-2 combines with J gene TRBJ2-1; perhaps TRBD2 as D (5 bases). The germline V and J ends were trimmed by 0 bases and 2 bases, with 8 bases remaining between them. Germline values: CDR1 SGHTA, CDR2 FQGNSA. The CDR3 has 15 residues. This CDR3 reads CASSLAGVAYNEQFF. In nucleotides, the CDR3 is TGTGCCAGCAGCTTAGCGGGAGTGGCCTACAATGAGCAGTTCTTC.

The rearrangement uses TRBV7-2 and TRBJ1-2; D may be TRBD1 (5 bases). Deletions cut 1 base from V and 5 bases from J, with 5 bases between. Germline CDR1 and CDR2: SGHTA and FQGNSA. This CDR3 has 12 amino acids. The CDR3 coding sequence is TGTGCCAGCAGCTTAGAGGGGTATGGCTACACCTTC. Its translation: CASSLEGYGYTF.

V gene TRBV19 combines with J gene TRBJ2-1; 11 bases fit TRBD2. The V segment lost 5 bases and the J segment 1 base; nucleotides outside the gene matches: 1. Germline V gives CDR1 LNHDA, CDR2 SQIVND (reference sequence). The CDR3 runs to 15 residues. The CDR3 here is CASSLAGGSYNEQFF. The CDR3 DNA is TGTGCCAGTAGTTTAGCGGGAGGGTCCTACAATGAGCAGTTCTTC.

This clone appeared once. The chain links TRBV11-3 to TRBJ2-1; tentative D call: TRBD2 (5 bases). V shed 6 bases and J shed 8 bases, with 17 bases lying between them. The germline V gene encodes CDR1 SGHNT and CDR2 YENEEA. CDR3 size: 14 residues. Written as DNA, the CDR3 is TGTGCCAGCAGACTACAAGAGGGTGGGGATGAGCAGTTCTTC. It codes for CASRLQEGGDEQFF.

The CDR3 loop is CASSYSSGLVAKNIQYF. Here the CDR3 DNA reads TGTGCCAGCAGTTACTCAAGTGGACTAGTAGCCAAAAACATTCAGTACTTC. The chain recombines TRBV6-2 or TRBV6-3 with TRBJ2-4, with 7 nucleotides matching TRBD2. Per the germline V gene, CDR1 is MNHEY and CDR2 is SVGEGT. V dropped 0 bases and J dropped 0; count of bases not matched to a gene: 5. The CDR3 totals 17 residues.